This T cell receptor beta chain appears in the sequencing data of a study of tumor-infiltrating lymphocytes in primary liver carcinoma. The CDR3 loop spans 15 amino acids. Germline V gene data show CDR1 as MGHRA and CDR2 as YSYEKL. TCR beta cDNA was prepared out of about 510 ng total RNA by means of a constant-region primer. Three-round nested multiplex PCR performed with slightly modified ARM-PCR produced the TCR beta libraries. Each of the first two PCR rounds ran roughly 9 cycles with TRBV1-TRBV30 forward and C-beta reverse primers. In TCRdb, the multiplex PCR reads were re-called with MiXCR into one record per CDR3 protein. The sample has nearly 50,000 distinct CDR3 sequences; 70% to 80% are singletons. This clonotype appeared a single time. At one boundary the junction diverges from the germline segment, which might be a read error. Without any cell sorting, about 19-31 mg of bulk tissue yielded co-extracted RNA and DNA.

The source material was liver tumor tissue from sampling region 3. As for subset: tumor region T3, left-lateral pole. This TCR was sampled from a man in his forties with primary liver carcinoma and hepatitis B virus infection. The V and J genes are TRBV4-1 and TRBJ2-3; no clear D gene. The CDR3 nucleotides are TGCACCAGCAGCCAAGAGCCCAGCAGCACAGATACGCAGTATTTT. Amino acids: CTSSQEPSSTDTQYF.